The rows below give T cell receptor beta chains drawn from one sample of a study of T cells after yellow fever vaccination. A single record per CDR3 protein comes from TCRdb applying MiXCR to the 5' RACE reads. The sample includes about 230,000 distinct CDR3 sequences, 5.5% to 8.5% of them seen just once. The source material was CD4+ T cells sorted from PBMCs, sampled on the day of the yellow fever booster vaccination. The source is a young man who received the YFV17D yellow fever vaccine. The CDR3 runs from the conserved cysteine through the conserved F or W. Fields, in order: J gene, V gene, clone size, D gene, CDR3 DNA, CDR3 protein. A D gene is named only where the DNA matches it firmly. Not all rows give a size; the values are once, few, many and, for expanded clones, a class.

J gene: TRBJ2-4; V gene: TRBV4-3; clone size: many; D gene: TRBD1; CDR3 DNA: TGCGCCAGCAGCCACGACAGGGGTCGAAAAAACATTCAGTACTTC; CDR3 protein: CASSHDRGRKNIQYF
J gene: TRBJ2-5; V gene: TRBV28; clone size: few; D gene: NA; CDR3 DNA: TGTGCCAGCAGTCTAAGGACAGCGACCCAGTACTTC; CDR3 protein: CASSLRTATQYF
J gene: TRBJ1-3; V gene: TRBV6-1; clone size: few; D gene: NA; CDR3 DNA: TGTGCCAGCAGTAAATCAAGCTCTGGAAACACCATATATTTT; CDR3 protein: CASSKSSSGNTIYF
J gene: TRBJ2-7; V gene: TRBV5-1; clone size: many; D gene: TRBD2; CDR3 DNA: TGCGCCAGCAGCCCGGGGGGACTAGGATCCTACGAGCAGTACTTC; CDR3 protein: CASSPGGLGSYEQYF
J gene: TRBJ2-5; V gene: TRBV4-3; clone size: NA; D gene: TRBD2; CDR3 DNA: TGCGCCAGCAGCTCGCGCGGGACTAGCGGAAAAGAGACCCAGTACTTC; CDR3 protein: CASSSRGTSGKETQYF
J gene: TRBJ2-2; V gene: TRBV5-4; clone size: many; D gene: TRBD2; CDR3 DNA: TGTGCCAGCAGCGGGGGGACTAGTCGAACCGGGGAGCTGTTTTTT; CDR3 protein: CASSGGTSRTGELFF
J gene: TRBJ1-6; V gene: TRBV5-1; clone size: many; D gene: NA; CDR3 DNA: TGCGCCAGCAGCGAATTCAGGGACAATAATTCACCCCTCCACTTT; CDR3 protein: CASSEFRDNNSPLHF
J gene: TRBJ1-1; V gene: TRBV7-6; clone size: few; D gene: NA; CDR3 DNA: TGTGCCAGCAGCCCAGCACGGCAGGGCCGGACTGAAGCTTTCTTT; CDR3 protein: CASSPARQGRTEAFF
J gene: TRBJ2-1; V gene: TRBV19; clone size: few; D gene: TRBD2; CDR3 DNA: TGTGCCAGTATGGGGGCGGGAGGGGATTTCTACAATGAGCAGTTCTTC; CDR3 protein: CASMGAGGDFYNEQFF
J gene: TRBJ2-3; V gene: TRBV7-2; clone size: NA; D gene: NA; CDR3 DNA: TGTGCCAGCAGAGCTGGGTGGACATCATCGGGGACGCAGTATTTT; CDR3 protein: CASRAGWTSSGTQYF
J gene: TRBJ1-4; V gene: TRBV5-1; clone size: NA; D gene: NA; CDR3 DNA: TGCGCCAGCAGCCCACCGGTCCCCCTGGACGAAAAACTGTTTTTT; CDR3 protein: CASSPPVPLDEKLFF
J gene: TRBJ1-2; V gene: TRBV7-2; clone size: NA; D gene: TRBD1; CDR3 DNA: TGTGCCAGCAGCCAAGACAGGGGTATCTATGGCTACACCTTC; CDR3 protein: CASSQDRGIYGYTF
J gene: TRBJ1-4; V gene: TRBV13; clone size: few; D gene: NA; CDR3 DNA: TGTGCCAGCAGCCTGCACTCGGGGGGTGAAAAACTGTTTTTT; CDR3 protein: CASSLHSGGEKLFF
J gene: TRBJ1-6; V gene: TRBV20-1; clone size: few; D gene: NA; CDR3 DNA: TGCAGTGCTAGGTGGGGAGGATCCTCTAATTCACCCCTCCACTTT; CDR3 protein: CSARWGGSSNSPLHF
J gene: TRBJ2-3; V gene: TRBV27; clone size: NA; D gene: NA; CDR3 DNA: TGTGCCAGCAGTCTCCGGACAGTAGGTGATACGCAGTATTTT; CDR3 protein: CASSLRTVGDTQYF
J gene: TRBJ2-3; V gene: TRBV6-2/TRBV6-3; clone size: NA; D gene: TRBD2; CDR3 DNA: TGTGCCACCATAGGTGCGGGAGTGGAGGATACGCAGTATTTT; CDR3 protein: CATIGAGVEDTQYF
J gene: TRBJ2-2; V gene: TRBV5-1; clone size: NA; D gene: TRBD1; CDR3 DNA: TGCGCCAGCAGCTCAGGACAGGAGAACACCGGGGAGCTGTTTTTT; CDR3 protein: CASSSGQENTGELFF
J gene: TRBJ2-7; V gene: TRBV20-1; clone size: few; D gene: NA; CDR3 DNA: TGCAGTGCTACCTCCGGGACAATCGCTACGGAGCAGTACTTC; CDR3 protein: CSATSGTIATEQYF
J gene: TRBJ2-7; V gene: TRBV7-9; clone size: few; D gene: NA; CDR3 DNA: TGTGCCAGCAGCTCCATTAGAGGGCTTAAGGGCTACGAGCAGTACTTC; CDR3 protein: CASSSIRGLKGYEQYF
J gene: TRBJ2-1; V gene: TRBV30; clone size: few; D gene: NA; CDR3 DNA: TGTGCCTGCCTTGCGGCTAGAGGTAATGAGCAGTTCTTC; CDR3 protein: CACLAARGNEQFF
J gene: TRBJ2-3; V gene: TRBV5-6; clone size: few; D gene: NA; CDR3 DNA: TGTGCCAGCAGCTGGGGGGGCCAGGGGTTCGGAGATACGCAGTATTTT; CDR3 protein: CASSWGGQGFGDTQYF
J gene: TRBJ1-2; V gene: TRBV28; clone size: few; D gene: NA; CDR3 DNA: TGTGCCAGCAGTTTACAGCTTGGGTACACCTTC; CDR3 protein: CASSLQLGYTF
J gene: TRBJ2-2; V gene: TRBV20-1; clone size: NA; D gene: NA; CDR3 DNA: TGCAGTGCTAGAGATCCAGGGGCCACCGGGGAGCTGTTTTTT; CDR3 protein: CSARDPGATGELFF
J gene: TRBJ2-3; V gene: TRBV29-1; clone size: few; D gene: TRBD2; CDR3 DNA: TGCAACATCGGGACTAGACACACAGATACGCAGTATTTT; CDR3 protein: CNIGTRHTDTQYF
J gene: TRBJ1-2; V gene: TRBV28; clone size: NA; D gene: NA; CDR3 DNA: TGTGCCAGCAGTTCGGGGACGCAGAGCTATGGCTACACCTTC; CDR3 protein: CASSSGTQSYGYTF
J gene: TRBJ1-1; V gene: TRBV5-6; clone size: many; D gene: NA; CDR3 DNA: TGTGCCAGTATTACGGGGGCTTTCGACACTGAAGCTTTCTTT; CDR3 protein: CASITGAFDTEAFF
J gene: TRBJ2-2; V gene: TRBV20-1; clone size: many; D gene: TRBD1; CDR3 DNA: TGCAGTGCTAGTAGCGGACAGGGAAACACCGGGGAGCTGTTTTTT; CDR3 protein: CSASSGQGNTGELFF
J gene: TRBJ2-2; V gene: TRBV5-6; clone size: many; D gene: NA; CDR3 DNA: TGTGCCAGCAGCTTAAATCAAGTCGGGGAGCTGTTTTTT; CDR3 protein: CASSLNQVGELFF
J gene: TRBJ1-5; V gene: TRBV18; clone size: many; D gene: NA; CDR3 DNA: TGTGCCAGCTCACCACAGAATAGCAATCAGCCCCAGCATTTT; CDR3 protein: CASSPQNSNQPQHF
J gene: TRBJ2-7; V gene: TRBV7-8; clone size: many; D gene: TRBD2; CDR3 DNA: TGTGCCAGCAGCCTCGGGACTAGCGGAAGCCCCAACACCATCTACGAGCAGTACTTC; CDR3 protein: CASSLGTSGSPNTIYEQYF
J gene: TRBJ2-1; V gene: TRBV7-2; clone size: many; D gene: NA; CDR3 DNA: TGTGCCAGCAGCTTTAAAGTAGGCCCCAATGAGCAGTTCTTC; CDR3 protein: CASSFKVGPNEQFF
J gene: TRBJ2-7; V gene: TRBV28; clone size: few; D gene: TRBD2; CDR3 DNA: TGTGCCAGCAGCCAGATCGGCGGGGGGTACTACGAGCAGTACTTC; CDR3 protein: CASSQIGGGYYEQYF
J gene: TRBJ2-1; V gene: TRBV19; clone size: NA; D gene: NA; CDR3 DNA: TGTGCCAGTAGCCGAGAGCGGTCCTACAATGAGCAGTTCTTC; CDR3 protein: CASSRERSYNEQFF
J gene: TRBJ2-7; V gene: TRBV29-1; clone size: few; D gene: NA; CDR3 DNA: TGCAGCGTTGCTATGACGGCCGAGCAGTACTTC; CDR3 protein: CSVAMTAEQYF
J gene: TRBJ2-7; V gene: TRBV7-9; clone size: many; D gene: TRBD2; CDR3 DNA: TGTGCCAGCAGCGCCACTAGCGGCGAGCAGTACTTC; CDR3 protein: CASSATSGEQYF
J gene: TRBJ1-5; V gene: TRBV20-1; clone size: many; D gene: TRBD1; CDR3 DNA: TGCAGTGCTAGGGTCCCGGGACAGGTGCTCCTCCAGCATTTT; CDR3 protein: CSARVPGQVLLQHF
J gene: TRBJ2-5; V gene: TRBV7-7; clone size: NA; D gene: NA; CDR3 DNA: TGTGCTAGCAGCCGGCTTGCAGCGAGGGGCCAGGGGAAAGAGACCCAGTACTTC; CDR3 protein: CASSRLAARGQGKETQYF
J gene: TRBJ2-1; V gene: TRBV24-1; clone size: few; D gene: NA; CDR3 DNA: TGTGCCACCAGTGACAAACAGCCTAATGAGCAGTTCTTC; CDR3 protein: CATSDKQPNEQFF
J gene: TRBJ2-3; V gene: TRBV20-1; clone size: NA; D gene: NA; CDR3 DNA: TGCAGTGCTACAGCGAATACGCAGTATTTT; CDR3 protein: CSATANTQYF
J gene: TRBJ2-3; V gene: TRBV20-1; clone size: many; D gene: NA; CDR3 DNA: TGCAGTGCCGAGTCGACAGGCACAGATACGCAGTATTTT; CDR3 protein: CSAESTGTDTQYF
J gene: TRBJ2-6; V gene: TRBV6-2/TRBV6-3; clone size: few; D gene: NA; CDR3 DNA: TGTGCCAGCAGGGACTCTACAATATACGTCCTGACTTTC; CDR3 protein: CASRDSTIYVLTF
J gene: TRBJ2-1; V gene: TRBV18; clone size: once; D gene: NA; CDR3 DNA: TGTGCCAGCTCACCATCAGGTTACGCTAACAATGAGCAGTTCTTC; CDR3 protein: CASSPSGYANNEQFF
J gene: TRBJ2-1; V gene: TRBV6-5; clone size: NA; D gene: TRBD2; CDR3 DNA: TGTGCCAGCAGTTTTGGGACTAGCGGGAGGTCCTACAATGAGCAGTTCTTC; CDR3 protein: CASSFGTSGRSYNEQFF
J gene: TRBJ1-1; V gene: TRBV7-2; clone size: NA; D gene: TRBD1; CDR3 DNA: TGTGCCAGCAGCCGTCCCGGGACAGGGATAGATGAAGCTTTCTTT; CDR3 protein: CASSRPGTGIDEAFF
J gene: TRBJ2-1; V gene: TRBV6-2/TRBV6-3; clone size: NA; D gene: TRBD2; CDR3 DNA: TGTGCCAGCAGTCCCCCTAGCGGGAGGGAGTTCTTC; CDR3 protein: CASSPPSGREFF
J gene: TRBJ2-1; V gene: TRBV5-4; clone size: NA; D gene: TRBD2; CDR3 DNA: TGTGCCAGCAGCCAACTAGCGGGAGCCTACAATGAGCAGTTCTTC; CDR3 protein: CASSQLAGAYNEQFF
J gene: TRBJ1-4; V gene: TRBV7-9; clone size: few; D gene: TRBD1; CDR3 DNA: TGTGCCAGCAGCTCCGGGACAGGGGGCGAAAAACTGTTTTTT; CDR3 protein: CASSSGTGGEKLFF
J gene: TRBJ2-1; V gene: TRBV5-1; clone size: many; D gene: NA; CDR3 DNA: TGCGCCAGCACCCGAACTCCGGAAGCGAGCGAGCAGTTCTTC; CDR3 protein: CASTRTPEASEQFF
J gene: TRBJ2-6; V gene: TRBV5-1; clone size: NA; D gene: TRBD2; CDR3 DNA: TGCGCCAGCAGCTTGGCGCTAGCGGGAGCTGGGGCCAACGTCCTGACTTTC; CDR3 protein: CASSLALAGAGANVLTF
J gene: TRBJ1-1; V gene: TRBV5-1; clone size: many; D gene: NA; CDR3 DNA: TGCGCCAGCGGATCGCGGGCTCAGGGGAACACTGAAGCTTTCTTT; CDR3 protein: CASGSRAQGNTEAFF
J gene: TRBJ2-1; V gene: TRBV28; clone size: few; D gene: NA; CDR3 DNA: TGTGCCAGCAGTGCGTTATATTATGAGCAGTTCTTC; CDR3 protein: CASSALYYEQFF
J gene: TRBJ2-1; V gene: TRBV25-1; clone size: few; D gene: TRBD2; CDR3 DNA: TGTGCCAGCAGAGTAGCGGGAGAAAATTACAATGAGCAGTTCTTC; CDR3 protein: CASRVAGENYNEQFF
J gene: TRBJ2-1; V gene: TRBV10-3; clone size: NA; D gene: NA; CDR3 DNA: TGTGCCATCAGTGGAGGAGAGAATGCCTACAATGAGCAGTTCTTC; CDR3 protein: CAISGGENAYNEQFF
J gene: TRBJ1-3; V gene: TRBV9; clone size: few; D gene: NA; CDR3 DNA: TGTGCCAGCAGCGTAAGGGCAGGAAACACCATATATTTT; CDR3 protein: CASSVRAGNTIYF
J gene: TRBJ2-5; V gene: TRBV12-3/TRBV12-4; clone size: many; D gene: NA; CDR3 DNA: TGTGCCAGCACTCGGACAGAAGAGACCCAGTACTTC; CDR3 protein: CASTRTEETQYF
J gene: TRBJ2-3; V gene: TRBV10-3; clone size: NA; D gene: NA; CDR3 DNA: TGTGCCATCAAAGGGGGAACAGATACGCAGTATTTT; CDR3 protein: CAIKGGTDTQYF
J gene: TRBJ2-7; V gene: TRBV6-1; clone size: many; D gene: NA; CDR3 DNA: TGTGCCAGCAGAGCGGGGACAGGCTCCTACGAGCAGTACTTC; CDR3 protein: CASRAGTGSYEQYF
J gene: TRBJ2-7; V gene: TRBV28; clone size: NA; D gene: NA; CDR3 DNA: TGTGCCAGCAGGCCAACCGGGACACCGGCCTACGAGCAGTACTTC; CDR3 protein: CASRPTGTPAYEQYF
J gene: TRBJ2-2; V gene: TRBV10-2; clone size: few; D gene: NA; CDR3 DNA: TGCGCCAGTTTTGCTGGGACCGGGGAGCTGTTTTTT; CDR3 protein: CASFAGTGELFF
J gene: TRBJ2-5; V gene: TRBV5-1; clone size: few; D gene: NA; CDR3 DNA: TGCGCCAGCAGCTTGGATGGACAAGAGACCCAGTACTTC; CDR3 protein: CASSLDGQETQYF